The text below deals with one T cell receptor (beta chain). CDR1 is WNHNN, CDR2 SYGVQD, per germline (reference sequence). The CDR3 contains 13 residues. V was pared by 2 bases and J by 2 bases, with 6 bases between. This entry is derived from a study of OX40 agonist ivuxolimab in advanced cancers. TCRdb's table, derived via immunoSEQ multiplex PCR, lists solely in-frame clones and lacks some. The sample yields 80,000 or so clones, more than 70% seen once. Sequenced here: CD4+ or CD8+ T cells sorted from blood, sampled in a trial of the OX40 agonist ivuxolimab. The sequence derives from an adult with an advanced solid tumor such as melanoma, head and neck, liver or kidney cancer. The chain couples TRBV10-1 to TRBJ1-1, with D uncertain. The DNA for the CDR3 is TGCGCCAGCAGTGAGGAGGGAAACACTGAAGCTTTCTTT. As protein: CASSEEGNTEAFF.